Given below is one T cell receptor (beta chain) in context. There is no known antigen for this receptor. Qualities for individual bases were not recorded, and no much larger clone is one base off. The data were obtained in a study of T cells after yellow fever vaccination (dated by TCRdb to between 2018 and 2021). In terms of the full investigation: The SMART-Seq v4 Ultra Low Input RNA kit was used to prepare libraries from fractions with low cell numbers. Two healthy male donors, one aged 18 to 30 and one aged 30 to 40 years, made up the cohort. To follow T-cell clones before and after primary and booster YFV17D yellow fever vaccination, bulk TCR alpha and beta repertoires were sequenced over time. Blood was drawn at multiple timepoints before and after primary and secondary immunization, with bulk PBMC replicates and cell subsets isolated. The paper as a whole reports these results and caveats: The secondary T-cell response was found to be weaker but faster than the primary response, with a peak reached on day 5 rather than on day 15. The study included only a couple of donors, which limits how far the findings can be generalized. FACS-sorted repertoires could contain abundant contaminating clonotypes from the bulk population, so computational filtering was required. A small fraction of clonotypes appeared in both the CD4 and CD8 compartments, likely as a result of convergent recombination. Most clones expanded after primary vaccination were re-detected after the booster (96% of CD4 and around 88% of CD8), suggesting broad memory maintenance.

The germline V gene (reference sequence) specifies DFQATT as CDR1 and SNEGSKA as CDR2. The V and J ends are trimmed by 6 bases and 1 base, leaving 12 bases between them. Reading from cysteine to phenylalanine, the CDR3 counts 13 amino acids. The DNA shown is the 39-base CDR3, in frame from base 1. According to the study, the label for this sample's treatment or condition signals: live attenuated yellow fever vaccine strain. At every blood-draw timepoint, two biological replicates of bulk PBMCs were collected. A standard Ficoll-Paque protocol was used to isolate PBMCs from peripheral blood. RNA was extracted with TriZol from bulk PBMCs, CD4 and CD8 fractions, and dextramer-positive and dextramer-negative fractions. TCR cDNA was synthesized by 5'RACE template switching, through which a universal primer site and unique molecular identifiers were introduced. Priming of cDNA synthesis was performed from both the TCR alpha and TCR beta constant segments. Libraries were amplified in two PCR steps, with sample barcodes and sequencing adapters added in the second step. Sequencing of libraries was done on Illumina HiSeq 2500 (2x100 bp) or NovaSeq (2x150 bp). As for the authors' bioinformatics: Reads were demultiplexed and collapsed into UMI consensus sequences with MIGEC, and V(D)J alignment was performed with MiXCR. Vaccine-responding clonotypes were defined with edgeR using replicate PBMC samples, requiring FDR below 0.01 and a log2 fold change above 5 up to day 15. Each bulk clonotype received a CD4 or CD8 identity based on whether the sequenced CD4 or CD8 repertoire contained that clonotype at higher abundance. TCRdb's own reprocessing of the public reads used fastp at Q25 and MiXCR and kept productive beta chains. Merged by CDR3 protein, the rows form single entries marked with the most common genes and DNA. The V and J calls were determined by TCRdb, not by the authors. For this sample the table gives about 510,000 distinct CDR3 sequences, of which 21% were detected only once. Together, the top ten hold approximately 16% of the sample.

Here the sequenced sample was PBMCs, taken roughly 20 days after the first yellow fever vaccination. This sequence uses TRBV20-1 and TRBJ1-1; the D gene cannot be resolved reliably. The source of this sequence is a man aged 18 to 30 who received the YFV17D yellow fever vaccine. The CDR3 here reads CSAPPRGNTEAFF. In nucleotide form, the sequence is TGCAGTGCCCCCCCCCGGGGGAACACTGAAGCTTTCTTT.